The source of this T cell receptor beta chain is a study of cytomegalovirus exposure and HLA in healthy donors. Study-level findings and limits: A further, later analysis showed that HLA-associated TCR beta chains (compared with equally common others) were more clonally expanded.

The PCR used 60 Vbeta and 13 Jbeta primers. Sequencing was performed with immunoSEQ multiplex PCR; in TCRdb, only in-frame clones are kept and a portion is missing. The table shows about 180,000 clones, with approximately 80% occurring only once. With respect to this clone: Its antigen is unknown.

CDR3 length equals 12 residues. Germline CDR1 MNHNY, CDR2 SVGAGI (reference sequence). V lost 4 bases, J lost 3 bases, and 7 bases lay in between. This chain uses TRBV6-6 with TRBJ2-7; TRBD1 might be the D (5 bases). The TCR comes from a girl aged 5 to 17 in good health and CMV-seropositive. Sequencing was carried out using PBMCs. The DNA for the CDR3 is TGTGCCAGCAGTTCCCAGGGCTACGAGCAGTACTTC. It specifies CASSSQGYEQYF.